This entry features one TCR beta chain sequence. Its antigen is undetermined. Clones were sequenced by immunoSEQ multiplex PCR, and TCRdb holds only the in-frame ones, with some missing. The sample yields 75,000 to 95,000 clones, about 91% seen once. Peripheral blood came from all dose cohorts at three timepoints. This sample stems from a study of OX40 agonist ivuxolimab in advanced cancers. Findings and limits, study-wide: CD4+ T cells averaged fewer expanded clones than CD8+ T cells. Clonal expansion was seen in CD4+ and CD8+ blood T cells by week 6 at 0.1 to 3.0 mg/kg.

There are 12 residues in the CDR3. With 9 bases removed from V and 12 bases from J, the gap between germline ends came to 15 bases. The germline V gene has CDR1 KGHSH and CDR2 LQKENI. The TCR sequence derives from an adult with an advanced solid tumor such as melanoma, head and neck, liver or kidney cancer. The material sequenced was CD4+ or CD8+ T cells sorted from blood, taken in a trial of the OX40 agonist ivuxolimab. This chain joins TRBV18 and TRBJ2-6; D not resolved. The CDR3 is CASSLGTTVLTF. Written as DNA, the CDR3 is TGTGCCAGTTCTCTCGGCACGACCGTCCTGACTTTC.